The 30 T cell receptor beta chains in this list originate from one sample, sequenced in a study of shared clonotypes between healthy human individuals. Using immunoSEQ multiplex PCR, the repertoire was profiled, and TCRdb retains in-frame clones only, with some absent. Of roughly 76,000 clones listed, roughly three fifths are singletons. Sequencing used memory CD8+ T cells sorted from blood. Subset of the sample: CD45RO+ cells pooled with CCR7-negative TemRA cells. The receptors were sampled from a man under 40 in good health.

The gene calls are TRBV5-6 and TRBJ1-2; 12 nucleotides match TRBD1. The CDR3 runs 14 residues. Germline CDR1 SGHDT, CDR2 YYEEEE. The trim removed 4 bases at V and 7 bases at J, leaving 5 bases unmatched. CDR3 loop: CASSSGTGGSGYTF. The CDR3 DNA reads TGTGCCAGCAGCAGTGGGACAGGGGGCTCTGGCTACACCTTC.

This chain uses TRBV15 with TRBJ2-6; tentatively, D is TRBD1 (5 bases). This CDR3 contains 16 residues. Trimming shortened V by 5 bases and J by 0 bases, and 11 bases separated the two germline ends. The germline V gene encodes CDR1 LNHNV and CDR2 YYDKDF (reference sequence). The CDR3 protein is CATSADSSSGANVLTF. The CDR3 nucleotides read TGTGCCACCAGCGCCGACAGTAGCTCTGGGGCCAACGTCCTGACTTTC.

As for this clone: The likely explanation is a read error, given a far larger clone one base away. The CDR3, as DNA: TGCGCCAGCAGCCCCCAACGGAACACTGAAGCTTTCTTT. Translated, it gives CASSPQRNTEAFF. The chain links TRBV21-1 to TRBJ1-1. TRBV21-1 is shown as a pseudogene. This CDR3 comprises 13 residues.

The CDR3 DNA sequence: TGTGCCAGCAGCCACGGCCCCGGACAGTTGAACACTGAAGCTTTCTTT. This sequence encodes CASSHGPGQLNTEAFF. The J gene is TRBJ1-1, the V gene TRBV5-8; TRBD1 might be the D (6 bases). The CDR3 length is 16 residues. Trimming removed 4 bases at V and 0 bases at J, with 16 bases between. Germline V gene data show CDR1 as SGHTS and CDR2 as YDEGEE.

The chain uses TRBV29-1 and TRBJ1-4, with 9 bases matching TRBD1. Unmatched junction bases numbered 1, after V lost 4 bases and J lost 4 bases. This CDR3 is 13 amino acids long. Germline V gene data show CDR1 as SQVTM and CDR2 as ANQGSEA. CDR3 residues: CSVVTGGNEKLFF. The CDR3 region has the DNA TGCAGCGTTGTGACAGGGGGTAATGAAAAACTGTTTTTT. Based on the CDR3 plus reference TRBV29-1 and TRBJ1-4, the full variable domain is SAVISQKPSRDICQRGTSLTIQCQVDSQVTMMFWYRQQPGQSLTLIATANQGSEATYESGFVIDKFPISRPNLTFSTLTVSNMSPEDSSIYLCSVVTGGNEKLFFGSGTQLSVL.

The chain carries TRBV29-1 and TRBJ2-3, with a weak D call TRBD1 (6 bases). CDR1 is SQVTM and CDR2 is ANQGSEA in the germline V gene. The CDR3 covers 15 residues. V was clipped by 3 bases and J by 0 bases, with 13 bases between them. The CDR3 DNA is TGCAGCGTTGAGAAGGGGGTGATAAGCACAGATACGCAGTATTTT. Residues: CSVEKGVISTDTQYF.

The chain recombines TRBV28 with TRBJ2-7; D is undetermined. Trimming shortened V by 5 bases and J by 5 bases, and 10 bases separated the two germline ends. CDR3 size: 12 residues. Germline loops: CDR1 MDHEN, CDR2 SYDVKM. The CDR3 loop is CASSRTPNEQYF. CDR3 sequence (DNA): TGTGCCAGCAGTCGAACCCCCAACGAGCAGTACTTC.

This clone was counted a few times. The rearrangement joins TRBV6-1 to TRBJ1-2; TRBD1 might be the D (6 bases). CDR1 and CDR2 (germline): MNHNS, SASEGT. The CDR3 consists of 13 residues. V lost 6 bases and J 7 bases, leaving 15 bases between the germline ends. CDR3 nucleotide sequence: TGTGCCAGCAGGAAGCAGGGGAAACTTGGCTACACCTTC. Its translation: CASRKQGKLGYTF.

This rearrangement joins TRBV4-3 to TRBJ2-2; no reliable D call. Germline V CDR1 and CDR2: LGHNA, YSLEER. V shed 1 base and J shed 3 bases, with 12 bases lying between them. The CDR3 totals 16 residues. This chain's CDR3 is CASSQGAGLHTGELFF. CDR3 nucleotides: TGCGCCAGCAGCCAAGGGGCTGGCTTGCACACCGGGGAGCTGTTTTTT.

This clone has more than one count but fewer than ten. The CDR3 loop reads CASSEKRGQGWANQPQHF. For the CDR3, the DNA is TGTGCCAGCAGTGAAAAGAGGGGTCAGGGGTGGGCTAATCAGCCCCAGCATTTT. V is TRBV6-1 and J is TRBJ1-5, with D possibly being TRBD1 (6 bases). V was pared by 2 bases and J by 4 bases, with 21 bases between. Germline V gene lookup returns CDR1 MNHNS and CDR2 SASEGT. The CDR3 contains 18 residues.

This clone was seen ten or more times. CDR3 bases: TGTGCCACCTCAGAGGGGGGCGGGGGTTCCTACAATGAGCAGTTCTTC. It encodes CATSEGGGGSYNEQFF. The V and J genes are TRBV15 and TRBJ2-1, with a possible D match to TRBD2 (7 bases). Germline CDR1 is LNHNV and CDR2 is YYDKDF (reference sequence). CDR3 size: 16 residues. V lost 8 bases and J lost 1, with 18 bases in between.

V and J are TRBV7-8 and TRBJ2-2; 8 bases align to TRBD2. The CDR3 contains 16 residues. Germline V lookup: CDR1 SGHVS, CDR2 FQNEAQ. The ends lost 3 bases at V and 2 bases at J; junction bases unmatched: 5. CDR3 sequence: CASSFGLALNTGELFF. In DNA form, the CDR3 reads TGTGCCAGCAGCTTCGGACTAGCCCTCAACACCGGGGAGCTGTTTTTT.

Here the CDR3 DNA reads TGTGCCAGCAACCCCCTCCATGGGTCCACCCCCTACGAGCAGTACTTC. Its translation is CASNPLHGSTPYEQYF. V usage is TRBV9 and J usage is TRBJ2-7; D is ambiguous. V dropped 6 bases and J dropped 2 bases, with 21 bases sitting between them. Germline V gene data show CDR1 as SGDLS and CDR2 as YYNGEE. The CDR3 runs to 16 residues.

This chain links TRBV5-4 with TRBJ2-1, with D uncertain. The germline V gene has CDR1 SGHNT and CDR2 YYREEE (reference sequence). The V end lost 2 bases, the J end lost 6 bases, and 15 bases lay between the germline ends. The CDR3 is made up of 15 amino acids. The CDR3 sequence: CASSFGLGGINEQFF. The CDR3 bases are TGTGCCAGCAGCTTTGGTCTCGGCGGTATCAATGAGCAGTTCTTC.

In this sample, this clone turned up a few times. The chain couples TRBV19 to TRBJ2-2; 11 positions agree with TRBD2. V shed 3 bases and J 6 bases; nucleotides not matched to a gene: 9. Germline values: CDR1 LNHDA, CDR2 SQIVND (reference sequence). The CDR3 has 17 residues. Here the CDR3 reads CASSIPTSGRISGELFF. The CDR3, as DNA: TGTGCCAGTAGTATTCCCACTAGCGGGAGAATATCCGGGGAGCTGTTTTTT.

This chain joins TRBV10-2 and TRBJ2-1; 8 bases map to TRBD1. The CDR3 length is 14 residues. V shed 6 bases, J shed 7 bases, and the junction held 8 bases outside the gene matches. Germline CDR1 is WSHSY and CDR2 is SAAADI. The CDR3 coding sequence is TGCGCCAGCAGGATAGACAGGGGTGGTAATGAGCAGTTCTTC. Protein product: CASRIDRGGNEQFF.

Comments on this clone: The junction differs from germline at one of its ends, possibly a read error. The chain couples TRBV15 to TRBJ2-5; 7 nucleotides match TRBD2. The CDR3 length is 14 residues. Germline-derived CDR1 and CDR2 are LNHNV and YYDKDF (reference sequence). The CDR3 sequence: CATSSGTIQATQYF. Written as DNA, the CDR3 is TGTGCCACCAGCAGTGGGACTATTCAAGCGACCCAGTACTTC. Drawing the rest from reference TRBV15 and TRBJ2-5, the complete variable domain is DAMVIQNPRYQVTQFGKPVTLSCSQTLNHNVMYWYQQKSSQAPKLLFHYYDKDFNNEADTPDNFQSRRPNTSFCFLDIRSPGLGDTAMYLCATSSGTIQATQYFGPGTRLLVL.

This clone came up many times. DNA of the CDR3: TGTGCCAGCAGGACCGGGACAGGGCCCTACGAGCAGTACTTC. Encoded protein: CASRTGTGPYEQYF. The V and J genes are TRBV2 and TRBJ2-7; TRBD1 agrees at 9 bases. The CDR3 is 14 residues long. V trimming: 6 bases; J trimming: 2 bases; junction bases outside the gene matches: 5. The V gene's germline CDR1 is SNHLY and CDR2 FYNNEI. Full variable domain (outside the CDR3, taken from reference TRBV2 and TRBJ2-7): EPEVTQTPSHQVTQMGQEVILRCVPISNHLYFYWYRQILGQKVEFLVSFYNNEISEKSEIFDDQFSVERPDGSNFTLKIRSTKLEDSAMYFCASRTGTGPYEQYFGPGTRLTVT.

The chain has TRBV7-8 and TRBJ2-1; 7 bases are shared with TRBD2. Germline V gene lookup returns CDR1 SGHVS and CDR2 FQNEAQ. There are 16 residues in the CDR3. V lost 1 base to trimming and J lost 8 bases; unmatched junction nucleotides: 11. The CDR3 coding sequence is TGTGCCAGCAGCTTAGAGGGGAGGGCGAGTTTCTATGAGCAGTTCTTC. It specifies CASSLEGRASFYEQFF.

There are a few counts of this clone. J is TRBJ1-3 and V is TRBV4-1; D call uncertain. Germline V gives CDR1 MGHRA, CDR2 YSYEKL. V was cut by 0 bases and J by 0 bases, with 6 bases left in between. The CDR3 is 15 residues long. The DNA of the CDR3 is TGCGCCAGCAGCCAAGATCCGGTCTCTGGAAACACCATATATTTT. Translating it yields CASSQDPVSGNTIYF.

The chain recombines TRBV11-2 with TRBJ2-7, with 9 bases that match TRBD1. The J segment lost 6 bases and the V segment lost 5 bases, leaving 11 bases of the junction unmatched. Germline CDR1 SGHAT, CDR2 FQNNGV. The CDR3 length is 15 residues. The CDR3 protein is CASSPRDRVISEQYF. CDR3 bases: TGTGCCAGCAGCCCCCGGGACAGGGTTATCTCCGAGCAGTACTTC.

The table lists this clone with many counts. Other DNA sequences in the same sample also yield this CDR3. The chain uses TRBV7-6 and TRBJ2-3; the match to TRBD1 covers 7 bases. This CDR3 contains 16 residues. Losses at the gene ends were 3 bases for V and 5 bases for J; bases not matched to a gene: 11. CDR1 and CDR2 from the germline V gene are SGHVS and FNYEAQ. The CDR3 sequence: CASSLATGVRVDTQYF. The CDR3 DNA follows: TGTGCCAGCAGCTTGGCTACAGGGGTTCGGGTAGATACGCAGTATTTT.

This clone was counted a single time. The J gene is TRBJ2-2, the V gene TRBV25-1; 9 bases align to TRBD1. Germline lookup yields CDR1 MGHDK and CDR2 SYGVNS. This CDR3 region has 18 residues. Trimming removed 3 bases from V and 4 bases from J; junction bases left unmatched: 12. CDR3: CASSDPKPGQGGTGELFF. Here the CDR3 DNA reads TGTGCCAGCAGTGATCCAAAGCCGGGACAGGGCGGCACCGGGGAGCTGTTTTTT.

The chain uses TRBV5-5 and TRBJ2-1; no firm D call. The CDR3 extends over 15 amino acids. The V and J ends lost 2 bases and 8 bases respectively, with 17 bases between them. Germline values: CDR1 SGHKS, CDR2 YYEKEE (reference sequence). This chain's CDR3 is CASSLNIDLVDEQFF. In DNA, the CDR3 is TGTGCCAGCAGCTTAAATATAGATCTGGTGGATGAGCAGTTCTTC.

This clone has only a few counts. The chain employs TRBV27 and TRBJ2-1; 12 nucleotides match TRBD2. The V gene's germline CDR1 is MNHEY and CDR2 SMNVEV (reference sequence). This CDR3 comprises 18 residues. V lost 0 bases and J lost 8; bases outside the gene matches: 11. CDR3 DNA: TGTGCCAGCAGTTTATCCCCACCGACTAGCGGGAGAGGAGATGAGCAGTTCTTC. This sequence encodes CASSLSPPTSGRGDEQFF.

The rearrangement links TRBV10-3 to TRBJ2-3; the match to TRBD2 covers 8 bases. Germline CDR1 is ENHRY and CDR2 is SYGVKD. CDR3 length equals 14 residues. V lost 11 bases and J lost 2; bases outside the gene matches: 9. CDR3 amino acids: CASFGGVYTDTQYF. CDR3 nucleotide sequence: TGTGCCTCGTTCGGGGGGGTGTACACAGATACGCAGTATTTT.

There are a few counts of this clone. The gene calls are TRBV29-1 and TRBJ2-5; no definite D call. Trimming cost V 4 bases and J 0 bases, with 9 bases left between them. The CDR3 covers 13 residues. CDR1 is SQVTM and CDR2 is ANQGSEA in the germline V gene. In DNA, the CDR3 is TGCAGCGTTGTCACAGACAACCAAGAGACCCAGTACTTC. Translation: CSVVTDNQETQYF.

The rearrangement uses TRBV19 and TRBJ2-1; 11 bases match TRBD2. J gave up 3 bases and V 10 bases, and 11 bases lay outside the gene matches. Germline CDR1 and CDR2: LNHDA and SQIVND (reference sequence). The CDR3 loop spans 16 amino acids. CDR3 nucleotides: TGTGCCACTAGGGGGGGGACTAGCGGTAACTACAATGAGCAGTTCTTC. This gives the protein CATRGGTSGNYNEQFF.

The chain couples TRBV28 to TRBJ2-5; a weak D match, TRBD2 (6 bases). The CDR3 consists of 16 residues. CDR1 MDHEN and CDR2 SYDVKM come from the germline V gene. V shed 1 base and J shed 6 bases, with 18 bases lying between them. The CDR3, as DNA: TGTGCCAGCAGTTTATCGGGGAACGGGAGACAGCAGACCCAGTACTTC. The encoded protein is CASSLSGNGRQQTQYF.

The chain employs TRBV5-1 and TRBJ2-1; no definite D call. V lost 5 bases and J 7 bases, leaving 7 bases between the germline ends. CDR1 SGHRS and CDR2 YFSETQ come from the germline V gene. The CDR3 runs 11 residues. The CDR3 bases are TGCGCCAGCAGTCGGTCGAATGAGCAGTTCTTC. Its protein product is CASSRSNEQFF.